A single sample is the source of the 25 T cell receptor beta chains below, sequenced in a study of blood T cell repertoires in COVID-19. The protocol was immunoSEQ multiplex PCR, while the TCRdb copy is restricted to in-frame clones and leaves out a portion. The sample carries a few hundred thousand clones, around 88% recorded once. The sequenced sample consisted of peripheral blood. These TCRs come from a woman aged 25 to 39 who had recovered from COVID-19.

V is TRBV19 and J is TRBJ1-1; TRBD1 matches at 8 bases. Germline V CDR1 and CDR2: LNHDA, SQIVND (reference sequence). The CDR3 consists of 16 residues. V gave up 7 bases and J gave up 6 bases; unmatched junction bases: 16. This CDR3 reads CASTLGWGRGLPEAFF. Here the CDR3 DNA reads TGTGCCAGTACCCTAGGGTGGGGCAGGGGGCTTCCTGAAGCTTTCTTT.

The chain uses TRBV4-3 and TRBJ2-7; no clear D. V gave up 0 bases and J gave up 3 bases, with 12 bases separating them. Looked up from germline, CDR1 is LGHNA and CDR2 is YSLEER. The CDR3 has 15 amino acids. As DNA, the CDR3 is TGCGCCAGCAGCCAAGATGAGGCGATGGGCTACGAGCAGTACTTC. Its protein is CASSQDEAMGYEQYF.

A single count supports this clone. J is TRBJ2-1 and V is TRBV12-3 or TRBV12-4; a possible D gene is TRBD2 (5 bases). The CDR3 is 11 residues long. V lost 5 bases and J 9 bases, leaving 8 bases between the germline ends. The CDR3 is CASSLSVEQFF. The CDR3 nucleotides are TGTGCCAGCAGTCTTAGCGTTGAGCAGTTCTTC.

The table lists this clone with a few counts. The V call is TRBV28, the J call TRBJ1-4; 11 bases match TRBD1. From germline, CDR1 is MDHEN and CDR2 SYDVKM. This CDR3 comprises 15 residues. Trimming cost V 6 bases and J 8 bases; bases outside gene matches: 8. CDR3 sequence: CASSTKGQGAEKLFF. CDR3 coding DNA: TGTGCCAGCAGCACCAAAGGACAGGGGGCAGAAAAACTGTTTTTT.

The J gene is TRBJ1-2, the V gene TRBV7-8; maybe TRBD1 (5 bases). Between the trimmed V and J ends, which lost 4 bases and 7 bases, there was a span of 13 bases. Per germline, CDR1 SGHVS and CDR2 FQNEAQ. The CDR3 totals 13 residues. CDR3 amino acids: CASSSGRVSGYTF. Here the CDR3 DNA reads TGTGCCAGCAGCTCCGGCAGGGTCTCTGGCTACACCTTC.

The chain is built from TRBV19 and TRBJ2-2; D possibly corresponds to TRBD1 (5 bases). Looked up from germline, CDR1 is LNHDA and CDR2 is SQIVND (reference sequence). The CDR3 consists of 14 residues. Trimming left V 3 bases short and J 6 bases short, with 11 bases between. The CDR3 here is CASSIQGGAGELFF. CDR3 coding DNA: TGTGCCAGTAGTATCCAGGGTGGGGCCGGGGAGCTGTTTTTT.

The rearrangement joins TRBV5-1 to TRBJ2-2, with 7 bases fitting TRBD1. V lost 4 bases to trimming and J lost 1 base; unmatched junction nucleotides: 7. Germline V gene lookup returns CDR1 SGHRS and CDR2 YFSETQ. The CDR3 spans 16 residues. The CDR3 sequence is CASSDGGQVNTGELFF. The CDR3 coding sequence is TGCGCCAGCAGCGATGGTGGACAGGTGAACACCGGGGAGCTGTTTTTT.

The CDR3 DNA reads as TGCGCCAGCAGCTTGGGACTAGCGGGAGATATGTTCTTC. Amino acid sequence: CASSLGLAGDMFF. The V call is TRBV5-1, the J call TRBJ2-1; 12 bases are shared with TRBD2. Per germline, CDR1 SGHRS and CDR2 YFSETQ. The junction had 4 bases not matched to a gene; V was cut back by 0 bases and J by 15 bases. The CDR3 totals 13 residues. The full variable domain, with the rest looked up from reference TRBV5-1 and TRBJ2-1, is KAGVTQTPRYLIKTRGQQVTLSCSPISGHRSVSWYQQTPGQGLQFLFEYFSETQRNKGNFPGRFSGRQFSNSRSEMNVSTLELGDSALYLCASSLGLAGDMFFGPGTRLTVL.

The chain couples TRBV7-2 to TRBJ1-5; D is perhaps TRBD1 (5 bases). Per germline, CDR1 SGHTA and CDR2 FQGNSA. V lost 5 bases, J lost 6 bases, and 17 bases lay in between. This CDR3 has 15 amino acids. For the CDR3, the DNA is TGTGCCAGCAGCGCGAGCCAGGGTACCGTTCAGCCCCAGCATTTT. Protein sequence: CASSASQGTVQPQHF.

The chain joins TRBV10-3 to TRBJ1-6, with D perhaps TRBD1 (5 bases). The CDR3 sequence is 15 residues long. Trimming took 4 bases from V and 10 from J, leaving 17 bases between them. In germline, CDR1 is ENHRY, CDR2 SYGVKD. The CDR3 DNA is TGTGCCATCAGTGCCGGGACTCCCCGAAGGTCACCCCTCCACTTT. Its translation is CAISAGTPRRSPLHF.

The rearrangement uses TRBV20-1 and TRBJ2-5; 11 bases are shared with TRBD2. The CDR3 consists of 14 residues. J was trimmed by 5 bases and V by 3 bases; bases with no gene match: 5. Germline CDR1 reads DFQATT; CDR2 reads SNEGSKA (reference sequence). The CDR3 region has the DNA TGCAGTGCTAGTAGCGGGGGGGCTTGGGAGACCCAGTACTTC. Its protein is CSASSGGAWETQYF.

The V gene is TRBV6-5, the J gene TRBJ2-3; 8 positions agree with TRBD1. Looked up from germline, CDR1 is MNHEY and CDR2 is SVGAGI. The CDR3 sequence is 16 residues long. The V gene end was trimmed by 0 bases and the J gene end by 4 bases; junction bases not matched to a gene: 6. This CDR3 reads CASSYSQDRASDTQYF. The CDR3 bases are TGTGCCAGCAGTTACTCACAGGACAGGGCATCAGATACGCAGTATTTT.

This clone was observed a single time. This chain links TRBV27 with TRBJ2-7; D is unresolved. CDR3 length: 15 residues. The V and J ends lost 4 bases and 0 bases respectively, with 13 bases between them. The germline V gene has CDR1 MNHEY and CDR2 SMNVEV (reference sequence). CDR3 loop: CASSSSFPGSYEQYF. The CDR3 DNA sequence: TGTGCCAGCAGTTCCAGCTTCCCGGGCTCCTACGAGCAGTACTTC.

CDR3 loop: CASKIRNLNTGELFF. Written as DNA, the CDR3 is TGTGCCAGCAAGATCAGGAATCTGAACACCGGGGAGCTGTTTTTT. The chain recombines TRBV11-2 with TRBJ2-2; D unresolved. The CDR3 contains 15 residues. V was trimmed by 7 bases and J by 1 base, leaving 13 bases between them. Germline assignment: CDR1 SGHAT and CDR2 FQNNGV.

The chain combines TRBV6-1 with TRBJ1-2; 12 nucleotides line up with TRBD1. Germline trimming cut 3 bases from V and 4 bases from J; bases unmatched to any gene: 12. Germline-derived CDR1 and CDR2 are MNHNS and SASEGT. There are 18 residues in the CDR3. CDR3 sequence: CASSDTAGTGGAGYGYTF. CDR3 coding DNA: TGTGCCAGCAGTGATACAGCCGGGACAGGGGGCGCAGGCTATGGCTACACCTTC.

This CDR3 reads CASSAVGYTDTQYF. CDR3 sequence (DNA): TGTGCCAGCAGCGCAGTGGGCTACACAGATACGCAGTATTTT. V is TRBV11-2 and J is TRBJ2-3; D uncertain. The CDR3 runs 14 residues. Per germline, CDR1 SGHAT and CDR2 FQNNGV. The V end was cut by 5 bases, the J end by 2 bases, with 11 bases between. The full variable domain, with the rest looked up from reference TRBV11-2 and TRBJ2-3, is EAGVAQSPRYKIIEKRQSVAFWCNPISGHATLYWYQQILGQGPKLLIQFQNNGVVDDSQLPKDRFSAERLKGVDSTLKIQPAKLEDSAVYLCASSAVGYTDTQYFGPGTRLTVL.

This clone turned up a few times. V gene TRBV2 combines with J gene TRBJ2-7; TRBD1 matches at 9 bases. From germline, CDR1 is SNHLY and CDR2 FYNNEI. The ends lost 3 bases at V and 11 bases at J; junction bases unmatched: 5. The length of the CDR3 is 12 residues. The CDR3 sequence is CASSEGTGSEYF. CDR3 coding DNA: TGTGCCAGCAGTGAGGGGACAGGGTCTGAGTACTTC.

This clone has a handful of counts. The rearrangement uses TRBV19 and TRBJ1-4; no firm D call. Germline V lookup: CDR1 LNHDA, CDR2 SQIVND (reference sequence). V dropped 4 bases and J dropped 0 bases, with 12 bases sitting between them. The CDR3 sequence is 16 residues long. CDR3 in DNA: TGTGCCAGTAGTACCCCCGGGTGGGCAACTAATGAAAAACTGTTTTTT. Translating it yields CASSTPGWATNEKLFF.

The genes are TRBV7-9 and TRBJ2-1; TRBD2 might be the D (6 bases). V was clipped by 6 bases and J by 8 bases, with 20 bases between them. The CDR3 has 15 amino acids. Germline V gene lookup returns CDR1 SEHNR and CDR2 FQNEAQ (reference sequence). CDR3 region: CASRALASGLHEQFF. As DNA, the CDR3 is TGTGCCAGCAGAGCCCTAGCGTCGGGTTTGCATGAGCAGTTCTTC.

This clone appeared a few times. Germline is not matched at one junction end, which may reflect a read error. This chain uses TRBV15 with TRBJ2-5; 9 bases fit TRBD1. Germline CDR1 and CDR2: LNHNV and YYDKDF (reference sequence). The CDR3 runs to 15 residues. The CDR3, as DNA: TGTGCCACCAGCTCGGCACAGGGGGCACAAGGGACCCAGTACTTC. This codes for CATSSAQGAQGTQYF.

This clone was recorded only once. V and J are TRBV24-1 and TRBJ2-3; 11 nucleotides agree with TRBD2. With 4 bases clipped from V and 4 bases from J, the junction kept 6 bases outside the gene matches. Germline V gives CDR1 KGHDR, CDR2 SFDVKD. The CDR3 has 16 amino acids. CDR3 residues: CATSDPSGGRADTQYF. In DNA form, the CDR3 reads TGTGCCACCAGTGACCCTAGCGGGGGGAGGGCAGATACGCAGTATTTT.

The gene calls are TRBV7-2 and TRBJ2-7; 12 bases agree with TRBD2. With 5 bases clipped from V and 7 bases from J, the junction kept 9 bases outside the gene matches. Germline V gene sequence: CDR1 SGHTA, CDR2 FQGNSA. The CDR3 consists of 15 residues. The CDR3 sequence is CASSLRLAGVQEQYF. The CDR3 bases are TGTGCCAGCAGCCTCCGACTAGCGGGAGTACAGGAGCAGTACTTC.

About this clone: Additional DNA sequences in this sample encode the identical CDR3. The chain employs TRBV19 and TRBJ2-7; 8 positions agree with TRBD1. V shed 6 bases, J shed 1 base, and the junction held 5 bases outside the gene matches. The V gene's germline CDR1 is LNHDA and CDR2 SQIVND (reference sequence). The CDR3 has 14 amino acids. CDR3 sequence reads: CASSRQGTSYEQYF. CDR3 bases: TGTGCCAGTAGCCGACAGGGGACATCCTACGAGCAGTACTTC. The entire variable domain, with the rest obtained from reference TRBV19 and TRBJ2-7, is as follows: DGGITQSPKYLFRKEGQNVTLSCEQNLNHDAMYWYRQDPGQGLRLIYYSQIVNDFQKGDIAEGYSVSREKKESFPLTVTSAQKNPTAFYLCASSRQGTSYEQYFGPGTRLTVT.

The chain uses TRBV9 and TRBJ1-1; 12 nucleotides agree with TRBD1. The CDR3 runs to 16 residues. Germline CDR1 reads SGDLS; CDR2 reads YYNGEE. J gave up 2 bases and V 3 bases, and 5 bases lay outside the gene matches. The CDR3 nucleotides read TGTGCCAGCAGCGCCGGGACAGGGGGCGTAAACACTGAAGCTTTCTTT. Translating it yields CASSAGTGGVNTEAFF.

V and J are TRBV18 and TRBJ1-2, with TRBD1 identical over 8 bases. Germline V lookup: CDR1 KGHSH, CDR2 LQKENI. V lost 3 bases, J lost 3 bases, and 3 bases stayed unmatched. This CDR3 is 14 amino acids long. In DNA, the CDR3 is TGTGCCAGCTCACCGGGACAGGACTACTATGGCTACACCTTC. It encodes CASSPGQDYYGYTF.